This is a list of T cell receptor beta chains from one sample in a study of blood T cell dynamics during melanoma immunotherapy. The repertoire was sequenced with immunoSEQ multiplex PCR; TCRdb's copy has only in-frame clones and lacks some. There are about 12,000 clones in the sample; approximately 87% occur only once, and roughly 4% lies in the top ten. The sequencing here drew on blood, taken from a patient treated with checkpoint blockade. These receptors came from a human donor with melanoma. CDR3s include the opening cysteine and the closing phenylalanine or tryptophan. A D gene is named only where the DNA matches it firmly. For some rows the clone size is stated as once, few or many, or as a class when expanded; others skip it.

v_call	d_call	j_call	clone_size	cdr3_aa	cdr3_nt
TRBV12-5	NA	TRBJ2-1	NA	CASGPGTTRAYNEQFF	TGTGCTAGTGGTCCCGGGACAACACGGGCCTACAATGAGCAGTTCTTC
TRBV2	NA	TRBJ1-2	NA	CASSDSASYTF	TGTGCCAGCAGTGATTCGGCAAGCTACACCTTC
TRBV19	NA	TRBJ1-1	NA	CASSTRLGAGNTEAFF	TGTGCCAGTAGTACCCGATTAGGGGCAGGGAACACTGAAGCTTTCTTT
TRBV5-1	TRBD2	TRBJ2-1	NA	CASSLTGRGDEQFF	TGCGCCAGCAGCTTGACCGGGAGGGGCGATGAGCAGTTCTTC
TRBV25-1	TRBD1	TRBJ1-2	NA	CASSGTGGYGYTF	TGTGCCAGCAGTGGGACAGGGGGGTATGGCTACACCTTC
TRBV7-2	NA	TRBJ2-4	NA	CASSLAPLMGNIQYF	TGTGCCAGCAGCTTAGCCCCACTCATGGGAAACATTCAGTACTTC
TRBV6-6	NA	TRBJ2-7	once	CASTRLGSYEQYF	TGTGCCAGCACCCGGTTAGGCTCCTACGAGCAGTACTTC
TRBV5-1	TRBD1	TRBJ2-1	NA	CASSLEQGARNEQFF	TGCGCCAGCAGCTTGGAACAGGGGGCTAGGAATGAGCAGTTCTTC
TRBV19	NA	TRBJ2-5	NA	CASSIGGSPGETQYF	TGTGCCAGTAGTATAGGGGGCAGTCCCGGTGAGACCCAGTACTTC
TRBV6-5	NA	TRBJ2-7	once	CATRGQTYEQYF	TGTGCCACAAGGGGCCAAACCTACGAGCAGTACTTC
TRBV5-1	NA	TRBJ1-2	NA	CASSPRRLWGYTF	TGCGCCAGCAGCCCTCGAAGGCTCTGGGGCTACACCTTC
TRBV27	NA	TRBJ2-1	once	CASSGTTYNEQFF	TGTGCCAGCAGTGGGACAACCTACAATGAGCAGTTCTTC
TRBV10-3	TRBD2	TRBJ2-5	NA	CAISAVAGGKETQYF	TGTGCCATCAGTGCCGTAGCGGGAGGGAAGGAGACCCAGTACTTC
TRBV30	TRBD1	TRBJ1-2	NA	CAWSATGVYGYTF	TGTGCCTGGAGTGCGACAGGGGTCTATGGCTACACCTTC